This TCR beta chain is from a study of identifying expanded T cells in peripheral blood. Collection occurred without any documented infections or immune events in donors. Regarding the study as a whole: Differentially abundant clones: around 1.2 between replicates, 16.4 at around 14 days, 19 at four. Across healthy donors, higher total template counts meant significantly greater roughly two-week count variance.

Using immunoSEQ multiplex PCR, the repertoire was profiled, and TCRdb retains in-frame clones only, with some absent. The sample lists about 130,000 clones, less than 90% occurring once. This CDR3 has 12 amino acids. Trimming removed 4 bases from V and 8 bases from J, with 8 bases in between. Germline CDR1 is MNHEY and CDR2 is SVGAGI. This clone appeared a single time. Its matching antigen is unknown. This chain connects TRBV6-5 to TRBJ1-4, with no clear D. The receptor comes from a person between 18 and 69 years old in good health. The specimen was blood. CDR3 sequence (DNA): TGTGCCAGCAGTTCAACGACAGAAAAACTGTTTTTT. Translated, it gives CASSSTTEKLFF.